The sequence of this T cell receptor (beta chain) was determined in a study of T cells in Graves' hyperthyroidism and ophthalmopathy. RNA transcripts were the template for amplifying TCR beta CDR3 regions. First-round RT-PCR of the TCR CDR3 relied on the HTBI primer set. A single record per CDR3 protein comes from TCRdb applying MiXCR to the multiplex PCR reads. This table holds about 640,000 distinct CDR3 sequences, less than 25% found once. Looked up from germline, CDR1 is GTSNPN and CDR2 is SVGIG (reference sequence). V shed 8 bases and J shed 4 bases, with 15 bases lying between them. This CDR3 comprises 13 residues.

The gene calls are TRBV30 and TRBJ2-1; TRBD1 might be the D (7 bases). What was sequenced was blood. The source is a man under 40 with Graves' ophthalmopathy. CDR3 protein: CAAGGTAYNEQFF. The CDR3, as DNA: TGTGCCGCAGGCGGGACAGCTTACAATGAGCAGTTCTTC.